This T cell receptor (beta chain) was sequenced for a study of shared clonotypes between healthy human individuals. Donors comprised healthy HIV-negative adults lacking recent acute infections or vaccinations. A CD45RA-negative memory subset and a CD45RA+ naive subset were separated from the CD4+ cells. Repertoires were generated with immunoSEQ multiplex PCR, while TCRdb's copy carries only in-frame clones and drops some. The sample includes a few million clones, around 94% seen only once; the top ten take roughly 0.15%. The CDR3 has 16 residues. Germline assignment: CDR1 SEHNR and CDR2 FQNEAQ (reference sequence). V was pared by 0 bases and J by 4 bases, with 15 bases between.

The receptor was derived from a man aged 18 to 29 in good health. The V call is TRBV7-9, the J call TRBJ1-1, with D unresolved. Sequenced: naive CD4+ T cells sorted from blood. Stated subset: CD45RA+ positively selected. The CDR3 loop reads CASSLAGRSMGTEAFF. The DNA of the CDR3 is TGTGCCAGCAGCTTAGCTGGGAGGTCTATGGGCACTGAAGCTTTCTTT.